Sequencing of this T cell receptor beta chain was carried out in a study of beta chain features in type 1 diabetes. Study summary: Healthy donors resembled patients in age, gender and cell yields.

Expressed TCRB transcripts were sequenced because the isolated RNA had all been reverse transcribed beforehand. Generated by immunoSEQ multiplex PCR, the TCRdb table keeps only in-frame clones and is missing some. The data contain roughly 260,000 clones, about a fifth of them singletons. CDR3 length: 14 residues. Trimming took 5 bases from V and 5 from J, leaving 17 bases between them. The germline V gene encodes CDR1 SGHRS and CDR2 YFSETQ. Note on this clone: Its cognate antigen is unknown.

Overall study results and limits: Type 1 diabetes patients showed a moderate but significant shortening of TCRB CDR3s in all four CD4+ subsets.

Every donor had blood drawn once into heparin, around 120 mL on average. It was via CD45RO/CCR7/CD25/CD127/CD95/CD27 that CD4+ naive, central memory, regulatory and stem cell-like memory cells were sorted. The chain uses TRBV5-1 and TRBJ2-7, with a tentative D call TRBD2 (6 bases). The sequencing sample was made of naive CD4+ T cells from blood. The receptor was isolated from a woman aged 40-49 years with type 1 diabetes. CDR3 in amino acids: CASRRDARGDEQYF. The CDR3 region has the DNA TGCGCCAGCAGGCGGGACGCCCGAGGGGACGAGCAGTACTTC.